These 30 T cell receptor beta chains came from one sample sequenced in a study of CD8 T cells in ankylosing spondylitis. MiXCR, applied by TCRdb to the 5' RACE reads, yields one record per CDR3 protein. The table has 210,000 or so distinct CDR3 sequences, more than 25% seen once. The specimen was blood, either unsorted or a sorted T cell fraction (not recorded which). Receptor source: a male donor with ankylosing spondylitis or in good health (not recorded which).

Many counts were recorded for this clonotype. V gene TRBV10-3 combines with J gene TRBJ2-1; D call uncertain. This CDR3 has 14 amino acids. Between the trimmed V and J ends, which lost 7 bases and 6 bases, there was a span of 16 bases. Germline assignment: CDR1 ENHRY and CDR2 SYGVKD. The CDR3 spells CAIKRLPDGNEQFF. CDR3 DNA sequence: TGTGCCATCAAGCGCCTTCCCGACGGCAATGAGCAGTTCTTC.

Many counts were recorded for this clonotype. The J gene is TRBJ2-4, the V gene TRBV20-1, with 9 bases fitting TRBD1. V lost 6 bases to trimming and J lost 9 bases; unmatched junction nucleotides: 9. Germline CDR1 reads DFQATT; CDR2 reads SNEGSKA (reference sequence). The length of the CDR3 is 13 residues. The CDR3 loop is CSAPLGQGPIQYF. CDR3 in DNA: TGCAGTGCCCCACTGGGACAGGGACCCATTCAGTACTTC.

This clonotype has just a few counts. V is TRBV25-1 and J is TRBJ2-2; TRBD2 matches 9 bases. With V trimmed by 5 bases and J by 4 bases, 5 bases remained unmatched. Per germline, CDR1 MGHDK and CDR2 SYGVNS. The CDR3 runs 15 residues. Here the CDR3 reads CASSRAGGSTGELFF. DNA for the CDR3: TGTGCCAGCAGTAGAGCGGGAGGAAGCACCGGGGAGCTGTTTTTT.

This clonotype was found many times. J is TRBJ1-5 and V is TRBV28; a weak D match, TRBD1 (6 bases). CDR3 length equals 13 residues. V lost 7 bases and J lost 3, with 10 bases in between. Germline CDR1 reads MDHEN; CDR2 reads SYDVKM. The CDR3 protein is CASTGQSNQPQHF. CDR3 DNA sequence: TGTGCCAGCACAGGACAGTCCAATCAGCCCCAGCATTTT.

This clonotype was picked up many times. The gene calls are TRBV5-1 and TRBJ2-7; 9 nucleotides line up with TRBD2. V shed 4 bases and J 6 bases; nucleotides not matched to a gene: 11. This CDR3 has 15 amino acids. In germline, CDR1 is SGHRS, CDR2 YFSETQ. CDR3 DNA sequence: TGCGCCAGCAGCCTAGACTCTAGCGGGATCCGCGAGCAGTACTTC. As protein: CASSLDSSGIREQYF.

This chain connects TRBV4-2 to TRBJ2-1, with 8 bases lining up with TRBD2. With 0 bases clipped from V and 4 bases from J, the junction kept 5 bases outside the gene matches. CDR1 and CDR2 (germline): LGHNA, YNFKEQ. This CDR3 comprises 16 residues. The CDR3 DNA follows: TGTGCCAGCAGCCAAGATCGGGAGGGGACTTACAATGAGCAGTTCTTC. It codes for CASSQDREGTYNEQFF.

This clonotype was detected ten times or more. The gene calls are TRBV18 and TRBJ1-5, with 7 bases aligning to TRBD1. The CDR3 extends over 16 amino acids. CDR1 is KGHSH, CDR2 LQKENI, per germline. V trimming: 6 bases; J trimming: 5 bases; junction bases outside the gene matches: 13. CDR3 in amino acids: CASSRGGTGDDQPQHF. The CDR3 DNA reads as TGTGCCAGCTCCCGGGGGGGAACAGGGGACGATCAGCCCCAGCATTTT.

This chain links TRBV12-5 with TRBJ1-2; TRBD1 matches at 8 bases. The trim removed 1 base at V and 7 bases at J, leaving 11 bases unmatched. This CDR3 spans 16 amino acids. Germline assignment: CDR1 LGHNT and CDR2 FRNRAP. The chain's CDR3 is CASGLGQGSYLGGYTF. The CDR3 nucleotides read TGTGCTAGTGGTTTGGGACAGGGGAGTTATTTAGGTGGCTACACCTTC.

This clonotype was seen repeatedly, ten times or more. The chain combines TRBV5-1 with TRBJ2-1; 11 bases map to TRBD2. CDR1 SGHRS and CDR2 YFSETQ come from the germline V gene. The CDR3 runs 15 residues. The V gene end was trimmed by 3 bases and the J gene end by 4 bases; junction bases not matched to a gene: 3. The CDR3 bases are TGCGCCAGCAGCTCCGGGACTAGCGGTTACAATGAGCAGTTCTTC. Its translation: CASSSGTSGYNEQFF.

Concerning this clonotype: Germline and junction disagree at one end, which may indicate a read error. This sequence joins TRBV4-1 and TRBJ2-2; possibly TRBD2 for D (5 bases). This CDR3 comprises 16 residues. Germline assignment: CDR1 MGHRA and CDR2 YSYEKL. This chain's CDR3 is CASSPGLFLYTGELFF. CDR3 DNA: TGTGCCAGCAGCCCCGGACTCTTCCTTTACACCGGGGAGCTGTTTTTT.

The rearrangement links TRBV12-3 or TRBV12-4 to TRBJ2-1; TRBD2 is a possible D gene (6 bases). This CDR3 has 16 residues. Trimming removed 5 bases from V and 0 bases from J, with 14 bases in between. The DNA of the CDR3 is TGTGCCAGCAGTCCTATTGGGGGGAGCTCCTACAATGAGCAGTTCTTC. This gives the protein CASSPIGGSSYNEQFF.

This clonotype appeared many times. The CDR3 coding sequence is TGTGCCAGCAGCGTCCCCGGACAGGGGGCGAAGACCCAGTACTTC. It specifies CASSVPGQGAKTQYF. The chain combines TRBV11-2 with TRBJ2-5, with 11 positions matching TRBD1. Germline V gives CDR1 SGHAT, CDR2 FQNNGV. The length of the CDR3 is 15 residues. V shed 5 bases, J shed 6 bases, and the junction held 8 bases outside the gene matches.

The chain couples TRBV12-3 or TRBV12-4 to TRBJ1-2; D might be TRBD1 (5 bases). Trimming left V 8 bases short and J 3 bases short, with 10 bases between. The CDR3 loop spans 12 amino acids. The CDR3 protein is CASLGTDYGYTF. For the CDR3, the DNA is TGTGCCAGCCTGGGGACGGACTATGGCTACACCTTC.

This chain links TRBV2 with TRBJ2-2, with 11 bases fitting TRBD1. J was trimmed by 5 bases and V by 10 bases; bases with no gene match: 6. From germline, CDR1 is SNHLY and CDR2 FYNNEI. The CDR3 is 14 residues long. For the CDR3, the DNA is TGTGCCACGGCCGGGACAGGGGGTACCGGGGAGCTGTTTTTT. Translation gives CATAGTGGTGELFF.

This chain links TRBV20-1 with TRBJ2-7; 8 bases line up with TRBD2. Germline V gives CDR1 DFQATT, CDR2 SNEGSKA (reference sequence). The CDR3 contains 14 residues. Trimming at V came to 6 bases and at J to 5 bases, leaving 12 bases not matched to a gene. The chain's CDR3 is CSAARGTRGNEQYF. CDR3 DNA sequence: TGCAGTGCCGCTCGGGGGACTAGAGGTAACGAGCAGTACTTC.

This clonotype was seen at least ten times. The chain combines TRBV12-3 or TRBV12-4 with TRBJ2-1, with TRBD2 as a possible D gene (6 bases). CDR3 length: 15 amino acids. Deletions cut 8 bases from V and 1 base from J, with 15 bases between. In nucleotides, the CDR3 is TGTGCCAGCTCCGGCGGGGCAGCATCCTACAATGAGCAGTTCTTC. Its protein product is CASSGGAASYNEQFF.

This clonotype was seen only a few times. The chain couples TRBV5-1 to TRBJ2-6, with 9 bases matching TRBD1. Trimming took 4 bases from V and 2 from J; bases not matched to a gene: 1. Looked up from germline, CDR1 is SGHRS and CDR2 is YFSETQ. There are 15 residues in the CDR3. CDR3 residues: CASSGDRAGANVLTF. The CDR3 DNA follows: TGCGCCAGCAGCGGGGACAGGGCTGGGGCCAACGTCCTGACTTTC.

This clonotype was counted at least ten times. This rearrangement joins TRBV9 to TRBJ1-2, with D hard to call. Germline CDR1 SGDLS, CDR2 YYNGEE. CDR3 length equals 15 residues. Trimming took off 0 bases at V and 5 bases at J, with 14 bases between the two ends. The CDR3 DNA follows: TGTGCCAGCAGCGTAGCTGGGATCGGTAGTTATGGCTACACCTTC. This codes for CASSVAGIGSYGYTF.

This clonotype has a count of ten or more. This chain uses TRBV12-3 or TRBV12-4 with TRBJ2-1; D call uncertain. CDR3 size: 14 residues. The V gene lost 5 bases and the J gene lost 7 bases, with 15 bases spanning the gap. The CDR3 protein is CASSPSSTQNEQFF. In DNA, the CDR3 is TGTGCCAGCAGTCCCTCGTCTACTCAGAATGAGCAGTTCTTC.

The rearrangement joins TRBV29-1 to TRBJ2-3; unclear D gene. V lost 3 bases to trimming and J lost 0 bases, with 10 bases between them. This CDR3 has 14 residues. Per the germline V gene, CDR1 is SQVTM and CDR2 is ANQGSEA. The CDR3 reads CSVERRLSTDTQYF. The CDR3 DNA is TGCAGCGTTGAGCGCAGACTTAGCACAGATACGCAGTATTTT.

This clonotype has at least ten counts. The J gene is TRBJ2-3, the V gene TRBV5-1; tentatively, D is TRBD2 (5 bases). CDR3 size: 14 residues. The germline V gene encodes CDR1 SGHRS and CDR2 YFSETQ. The V end lost 7 bases, the J end lost 4 bases, and 16 bases lay between the germline ends. This chain's CDR3 is CASQGGPAADTQYF. In DNA form, the CDR3 reads TGCGCCAGCCAAGGAGGCCCGGCGGCAGATACGCAGTATTTT.

The rearrangement joins TRBV5-6 to TRBJ2-5, with no clear D. CDR1 and CDR2 (germline): SGHDT, YYEEEE. V was pared by 0 bases and J by 2 bases, with 11 bases between. The CDR3 extends over 15 amino acids. The CDR3, as DNA: TGTGCCAGCAGCTTGGATCCGTACTATCAAGAGACCCAGTACTTC. It translates to CASSLDPYYQETQYF.

The genes are TRBV5-1 and TRBJ2-1, with 9 bases identical to TRBD2. This CDR3 is 15 amino acids long. V shed 0 bases, J shed 7 bases, and the junction held 5 bases outside the gene matches. Germline V CDR1 and CDR2: SGHRS, YFSETQ. DNA of the CDR3: TGCGCCAGCAGCTTGGCCGGGCTAGCGGGGAATGAGCAGTTCTTC. Translation: CASSLAGLAGNEQFF.

This clonotype came up a few times. This chain joins TRBV7-2 and TRBJ2-1; a weak D match, TRBD1 (5 bases). Germline V gives CDR1 SGHTA, CDR2 FQGNSA. This CDR3 region has 13 residues. Trimming removed 5 bases at V and 6 bases at J, with 11 bases between. The CDR3 nucleotides read TGTGCCAGCAGCCTGGGGCCTGCCAATGAGCAGTTCTTC. It specifies CASSLGPANEQFF.

This clonotype showed up many times. J is TRBJ2-3 and V is TRBV27, with TRBD2 matching 8 bases. The CDR3 covers 17 residues. The junction had 11 bases not matched to a gene; V was cut back by 6 bases and J by 0 bases. Germline values: CDR1 MNHEY, CDR2 SMNVEV (reference sequence). CDR3 protein: CASSNTGGGRSTDTQYF. The CDR3 region has the DNA TGTGCCAGCAGCAATACCGGGGGGGGCCGGAGCACAGATACGCAGTATTTT.

Ten or more counts support this clonotype. The chain recombines TRBV2 with TRBJ1-2, with 9 bases that match TRBD1. The germline CDR1 and CDR2 sequences are SNHLY and FYNNEI. V dropped 6 bases and J dropped 4; count of bases not matched to a gene: 12. The CDR3 sequence is 16 residues long. In DNA form, the CDR3 reads TGTGCCAGCAGAGACGGGACAGGGAAAGTCGGCTATGGCTACACCTTC. Residues: CASRDGTGKVGYGYTF.

This clonotype showed up many times. The chain carries TRBV2 and TRBJ2-2, with a tentative D call TRBD1 (6 bases). The CDR3 runs 16 residues. The V end was cut by 5 bases, the J end by 3 bases, with 16 bases between. Germline V lookup: CDR1 SNHLY, CDR2 FYNNEI. CDR3 coding DNA: TGTGCCAGCAGTACAACAGGGCGTCCGGACACCGGGGAGCTGTTTTTT. The encoded protein is CASSTTGRPDTGELFF.

This clonotype was counted at least ten times. CDR3 loop: CSVDPSGGTDTQYF. CDR3 in DNA: TGCAGCGTTGACCCTAGCGGGGGAACAGATACGCAGTATTTT. V and J are TRBV29-1 and TRBJ2-3; TRBD2 matches at 10 bases. The CDR3 has 14 amino acids. Germline-derived CDR1 and CDR2 are SQVTM and ANQGSEA. After removal of 3 bases from V and 3 bases from J, the junction contained 3 bases not matched to a gene.

A remark on this clonotype: A single base separates this from a much larger clone, so it may be a read error. The V and J genes are TRBV29-1 and TRBJ2-3; 8 bases are shared with TRBD1. With 5 bases clipped from V and 5 bases from J, the junction kept 12 bases outside the gene matches. The CDR3 sequence is 15 residues long. The germline CDR1 and CDR2 sequences are SQVTM and ANQGSEA. The CDR3 DNA is TGCAGCGTTAAAGGGCGGCAGGGGGCTGAAGATACGCAGTATTTT. Encoded protein: CSVKGRQGAEDTQYF.

This clonotype was seen ten or more times. The rearrangement links TRBV11-1 to TRBJ1-1; the match to TRBD1 covers 7 bases. CDR3 length: 16 residues. Germline values: CDR1 SGHAT, CDR2 FQDESV (reference sequence). The V and J ends lost 3 bases and 4 bases, in that order; junction bases with no gene match: 11. CDR3 region: CASSFRQGRGTTEAFF. In nucleotides, the CDR3 is TGTGCCAGCAGCTTTCGACAGGGACGGGGGACCACTGAAGCTTTCTTT. The full variable domain, rest sourced from reference TRBV11-1 and TRBJ1-1, is EAEVAQSPRYKITEKSQAVAFWCDPISGHATLYWYRQILGQGPELLVQFQDESVVDDSQLPKDRFSAERLKGVDSTLKIQPAELGDSAMYLCASSFRQGRGTTEAFFGQGTRLTVV.